This record looks at one TCR beta chain sequence and its context. RNA transcripts were the template for amplifying TCR beta CDR3 regions. Initially, a first-round RT-PCR of the TCR CDR3 employed the HTBI primer set. MiXCR, run by TCRdb on the multiplex PCR reads, gives a single entry per CDR3 protein. The table shows about 210,000 distinct CDR3 sequences, with 15% to 20% occurring only once. These data come from a study of T cells in Graves' hyperthyroidism and ophthalmopathy. CDR1 is MNHNS and CDR2 is SASEGT in the germline V gene. This CDR3 spans 15 amino acids. Trimming took off 3 bases at V and 4 bases at J, with 12 bases between the two ends.

Source material: blood. The J gene is TRBJ2-2, the V gene TRBV6-1; no reliable D call. The TCR comes from a man aged 45 to 65 with Graves' hyperthyroidism. The CDR3 here is CASSDRMDSTGELFF. The CDR3 nucleotides read TGTGCCAGCAGTGACAGGATGGATTCCACCGGGGAGCTGTTTTTT.